The entry that follows covers one T cell receptor beta chain sequence. This receptor's antigen is unknown. The record has no base qualities; no much larger clone is one base away. At one collaborating source in Seattle, patients were enrolled during active infection and were followed longitudinally through the course of disease. Collaborating institutions collected whole blood in K2EDTA tubes following their own protocols. For TCRbeta analysis, collaborator samples were shipped as frozen whole blood, as isolated PBMCs, or as DNA extracted from either sample type. TCRbeta CDR3 regions were amplified from genomic DNA using the immunoSEQ Assay, a bias-controlled multiplex PCR. In the authors' own workflow: Nucleated cell counts per sample were estimated from amplification of reference gene primers within the assay. To quantify the absolute abundance of each unique TCRbeta CDR3 rearrangement, sequence reads were collapsed and filtered. For each sample, productive Simpson clonality was calculated as the square root of Simpson's diversity index across productive rearrangements. The source is immuneACCESS, and TCRdb retained only in-frame sequences with V and J called. Part of the clones is not carried over; for the studies checked, unresolved V genes explain less than half of this, and the remainder is unexplained. Clonal size and the V and J genes are those of that table, whereas D and trimming came from the DNA. In this sample the table shows roughly 480,000 clones, 75% to 90% of which occur a single time. The leading ten clones occupy 0.8% to 0.9% of the sample.

The CDR3 sequence holds 14 residues, the cysteine and phenylalanine included. Only CDR3 DNA remains: 42 bases, in frame from the first base. V trim: 7 bases; J trim: 7 bases; unmatched bases: 11. The germline V gene (reference sequence) supplies CDR1 MNHEY and CDR2 SMNVEV. This entry comes from a study of blood T cell repertoires in COVID-19 (TCRdb year 2020). Regarding the complete study: Collaborator samples came from the United States, Italy and Spain and covered acute and convalescent phases of COVID-19. The material from the prospective study consisted of cDNA or gDNA derived from T cells, B-cell-depleted T cells, or PBMCs. Subjects who had been exposed to COVID-19, were actively infected with it, or had recovered from it provided the deeply sampled blood TCRbeta repertoires that made up the dataset. The repertoires were released in a freely available public database meant as a resource for research on the immune response to SARS-CoV-2. Samples were obtained from the ongoing ImmuneRACE study (first 160 participants) and from 1,254 subjects provided by 6 global collaborators. The sample metadata nearly always contained a de-identified subject ID, COVID-19 status, age in years and sex. HLA class I and class II types, where available, came from metadata supplied by the sample provider rather than from assay-based typing.

Study-wide findings and limitations: The amount of clinical and demographic metadata varied by source and participant and was provided uncurated.

The receptor was derived from a man aged 18 to 29 with COVID-19, enrolled during active disease. The chain joins TRBV27 to TRBJ2-7; 9 nucleotides in the junction match TRBD1. The sequencing input was peripheral blood. The nucleotide sequence is TGTGCCAGCATGTGGGGACAGGGTGCGGGTGAGCAGTACTTC. It encodes CASMWGQGAGEQYF.